This TCR beta chain stems from a study of T cell responses to AZD1222 COVID-19 vaccine. Study conclusions and caveats: Spike-specific TCR breadth and depth both grew after two AZD1222 doses. A reported finding is that nearly half of spike-specific TCRs target unmutated variant regions. Spike was spanned by vaccine-associated CD4 TCRs, which were dominant at 160-218 and 743-854. Scientists sampled the repertoires only once the peak T cell response had passed.

Germline CDR1 is DFQATT and CDR2 is SNEGSKA (reference sequence). The CDR3 contains 13 residues. The V end was cut by 3 bases, the J end by 0 bases, with 6 bases between. The table came from immunoSEQ multiplex PCR; TCRdb's copy has only in-frame clones and leaves some out. The sample has about 140,000 clones, roughly 90% seen once. Of note for this clone: Its specificity is not known.

This receptor was identified in an adult who received the AZD1222 COVID-19 vaccine. The J gene is TRBJ1-3, the V gene TRBV20-1, with D hard to call. Sequenced here: peripheral blood, sampled 28 days after the second AZD1222 dose. This CDR3 is CSASDYSGNTIYF. Here the CDR3 DNA reads TGCAGTGCTAGTGACTACTCTGGAAACACCATATATTTT.